The 12 T cell receptor beta chains below all came from one sample that was sequenced in a study of shared clonotypes between healthy human individuals. Only in-frame clones appear in the TCRdb table, and some are missing; sequencing was by immunoSEQ multiplex PCR. This table holds millions of clones, 90% to 95% found once. The source material was naive CD4+ T cells from PBMCs. Indicated subset: CD45RA+ positively selected. The receptor source for this set is a man between 18 and 35 years old in good health. Some clones in this sample may be carry-over from other donors' samples.

The CDR3 coding sequence is TGTGCCAGCAGCTTAGAGCGGGGAGGAAGGTCTGGAAACACCATATATTTT. Amino acids: CASSLERGGRSGNTIYF. V and J are TRBV7-2 and TRBJ1-3; no definite D call. V was pared by 1 base and J by 1 base, with 14 bases between. Germline CDR1 SGHTA, CDR2 FQGNSA. The CDR3 extends over 17 amino acids.

In this sample, this clone turned up once. The DNA of the CDR3 is TGTGCCAGCAGTTATAACGGGGGAGGGGCCCAGTACTTC. Residues: CASSYNGGGAQYF. V is TRBV28 and J is TRBJ2-5; 7 bases are shared with TRBD2. J lost 9 bases, V lost 4 bases, and 8 bases had no gene match. Germline CDR1 reads MDHEN; CDR2 reads SYDVKM. The CDR3 is 13 amino acids.

This clone was recorded only once. V usage is TRBV7-2 and J usage is TRBJ2-3; 10 bases line up with TRBD2. V shed 4 bases, J shed 1 base, and the junction held 5 bases outside the gene matches. The CDR3 sequence is 16 residues long. Germline CDR1 is SGHTA and CDR2 is FQGNSA. The CDR3 is CASSSAGTSGTDTQYF. CDR3 DNA sequence: TGTGCCAGCAGCTCCGCCGGGACTAGCGGCACAGATACGCAGTATTTT.

The CDR3 loop is CASSTAGSSGETQYF. The DNA for the CDR3 is TGTGCCAGCAGCACAGCCGGGTCTAGTGGGGAGACCCAGTACTTC. J is TRBJ2-5 and V is TRBV7-3; no firm D call. V gave up 5 bases and J gave up 5 bases, with 18 bases separating them. This CDR3 is built from 15 residues. Germline V lookup: CDR1 SGHTA, CDR2 FQGTGA.

The V call is TRBV7-8, the J call TRBJ1-2; D gene ambiguous. With 5 bases removed from V and 1 base from J, the gap between germline ends came to 17 bases. This CDR3 is built from 16 residues. Per germline, CDR1 SGHVS and CDR2 FQNEAQ. CDR3 protein: CASSTQHRERNYGYTF. CDR3 nucleotides: TGTGCCAGCAGCACTCAACACCGGGAGCGTAACTATGGCTACACCTTC.

This chain connects TRBV5-8 to TRBJ2-7; D gene uncertain. In germline, CDR1 is SGHTS, CDR2 YDEGEE. V was clipped by 4 bases and J by 7 bases, with 9 bases between them. CDR3 length: 11 amino acids. The CDR3 sequence is CASSPSREQYF. The CDR3 region has the DNA TGTGCCAGCAGCCCCAGCCGGGAGCAGTACTTC.

A word on this clone: The sample contains more than one DNA sequence encoding this CDR3. The chain joins TRBV5-1 to TRBJ1-4; tentative D call: TRBD1 (5 bases). The CDR3 consists of 14 residues. Germline V gene data show CDR1 as SGHRS and CDR2 as YFSETQ. The V gene lost 0 bases and the J gene lost 5 bases, with 8 bases spanning the gap. The CDR3: CASSLGQSNEKLFF. DNA of the CDR3: TGCGCCAGCAGCTTGGGACAGTCCAATGAAAAACTGTTTTTT.

The J gene is TRBJ1-1, the V gene TRBV5-1; tentative D call: TRBD1 (5 bases). Trimming took off 5 bases at V and 1 base at J, with 15 bases between the two ends. The CDR3 is made up of 15 amino acids. Germline V gene sequence: CDR1 SGHRS, CDR2 YFSETQ. The chain's CDR3 is CASSSTGLSNTEAFF. CDR3 sequence (DNA): TGCGCCAGCAGTTCGACGGGACTATCGAACACTGAAGCTTTCTTT.

The chain links TRBV7-8 to TRBJ2-5; D perhaps matches TRBD1 (6 bases). The CDR3 length is 15 residues. With 5 bases removed from V and 4 bases from J, the gap between germline ends came to 17 bases. CDR1 is SGHVS, CDR2 FQNEAQ, per germline. CDR3 nucleotides: TGTGCCAGCAGCCAGGAAAGGACAGACCCAGAGACCCAGTACTTC. Amino acid sequence: CASSQERTDPETQYF. Variable domain in full (rest from reference TRBV7-8 and TRBJ2-5): GAGVSQSPRYKVAKRGQDVALRCDPISGHVSLFWYQQALGQGPEFLTYFQNEAQLDKSGLPSDRFFAERPEGSVSTLKIQRTQQEDSAVYLCASSQERTDPETQYFGPGTRLLVL.

This chain uses TRBV7-2 with TRBJ2-7; 10 nucleotides agree with TRBD1. In germline, CDR1 is SGHTA, CDR2 FQGNSA. The ends lost 4 bases at V and 6 bases at J; junction bases unmatched: 15. The CDR3 covers 17 residues. CDR3 in amino acids: CASSYLPPGQGTAEQYF. The CDR3, as DNA: TGTGCCAGCAGCTACCTACCCCCGGGACAGGGGACCGCCGAGCAGTACTTC.

V usage is TRBV5-4 and J usage is TRBJ2-2; weak D call: TRBD1 (6 bases). V dropped 6 bases and J dropped 4 bases, with 13 bases sitting between them. CDR3 length: 14 residues. Per germline, CDR1 SGHNT and CDR2 YYREEE (reference sequence). CDR3 coding DNA: TGTGCCAGCAACCCTGGACAGCTCACCGGGGAGCTGTTTTTT. Translation: CASNPGQLTGELFF.

The rearrangement joins TRBV5-3 to TRBJ1-2; D might be TRBD1 (5 bases). TRBV5-3 is classed as an ORF, of uncertain function. This CDR3 spans 13 amino acids. V was pared by 3 bases and J by 1 base, with 7 bases between. The DNA of the CDR3 is TGTGCCAGAAGCTCGACAGATAACTATGGCTACACCTTC. Its protein is CARSSTDNYGYTF.